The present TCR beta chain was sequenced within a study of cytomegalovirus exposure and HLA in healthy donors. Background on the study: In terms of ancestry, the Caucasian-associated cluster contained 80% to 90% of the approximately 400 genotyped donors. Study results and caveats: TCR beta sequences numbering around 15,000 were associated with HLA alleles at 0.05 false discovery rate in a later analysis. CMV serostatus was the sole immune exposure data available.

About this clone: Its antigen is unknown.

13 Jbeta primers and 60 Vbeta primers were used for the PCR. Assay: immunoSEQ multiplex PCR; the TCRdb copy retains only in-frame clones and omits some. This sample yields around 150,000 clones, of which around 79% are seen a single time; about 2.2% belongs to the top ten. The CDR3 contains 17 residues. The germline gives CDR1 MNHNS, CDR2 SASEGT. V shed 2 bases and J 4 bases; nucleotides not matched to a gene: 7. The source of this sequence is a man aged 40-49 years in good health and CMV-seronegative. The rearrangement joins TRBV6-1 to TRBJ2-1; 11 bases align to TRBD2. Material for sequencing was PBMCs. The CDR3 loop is CASSERLAGGYYNEQFF. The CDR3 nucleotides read TGTGCCAGCAGTGAAAGGCTAGCGGGAGGATATTACAATGAGCAGTTCTTC.